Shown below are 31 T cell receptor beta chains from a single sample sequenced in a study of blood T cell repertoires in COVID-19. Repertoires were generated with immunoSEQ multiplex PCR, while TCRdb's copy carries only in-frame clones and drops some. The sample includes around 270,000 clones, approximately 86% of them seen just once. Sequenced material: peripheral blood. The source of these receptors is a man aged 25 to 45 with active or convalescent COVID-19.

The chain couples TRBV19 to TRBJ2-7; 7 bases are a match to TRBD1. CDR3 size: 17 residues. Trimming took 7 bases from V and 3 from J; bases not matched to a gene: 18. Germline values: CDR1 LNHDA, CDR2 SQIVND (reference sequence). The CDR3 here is CASTPRSPGTASYEQYF. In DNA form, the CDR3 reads TGTGCCAGTACCCCCAGGTCTCCCGGGACAGCAAGCTACGAGCAGTACTTC.

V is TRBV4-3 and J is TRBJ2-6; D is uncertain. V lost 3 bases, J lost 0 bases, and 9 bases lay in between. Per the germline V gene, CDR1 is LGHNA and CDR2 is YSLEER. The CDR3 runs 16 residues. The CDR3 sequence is CASSQEQSSGANVLTF. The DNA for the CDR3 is TGCGCCAGCAGCCAGGAACAGAGCTCTGGGGCCAACGTCCTGACTTTC.

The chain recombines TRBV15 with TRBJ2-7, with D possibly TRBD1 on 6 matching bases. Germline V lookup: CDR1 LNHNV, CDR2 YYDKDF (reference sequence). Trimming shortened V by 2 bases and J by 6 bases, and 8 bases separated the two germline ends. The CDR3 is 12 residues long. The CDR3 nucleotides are TGTGCCACCAGCAGATGGGACACCGAGCAGTACTTC. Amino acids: CATSRWDTEQYF.

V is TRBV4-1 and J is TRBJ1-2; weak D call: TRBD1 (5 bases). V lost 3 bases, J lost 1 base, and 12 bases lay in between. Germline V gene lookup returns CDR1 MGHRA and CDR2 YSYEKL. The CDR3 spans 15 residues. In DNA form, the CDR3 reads TGCGCCAGCAGCCATGGCCGGCAGGGTAACTATGGCTACACCTTC. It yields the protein CASSHGRQGNYGYTF.

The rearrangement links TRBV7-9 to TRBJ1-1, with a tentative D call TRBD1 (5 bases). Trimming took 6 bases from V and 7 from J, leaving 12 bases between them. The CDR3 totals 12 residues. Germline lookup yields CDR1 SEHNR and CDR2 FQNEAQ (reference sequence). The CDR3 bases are TGTGCCAGCAGAAGTCAGGGTGGTGAAGCTTTCTTT. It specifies CASRSQGGEAFF.

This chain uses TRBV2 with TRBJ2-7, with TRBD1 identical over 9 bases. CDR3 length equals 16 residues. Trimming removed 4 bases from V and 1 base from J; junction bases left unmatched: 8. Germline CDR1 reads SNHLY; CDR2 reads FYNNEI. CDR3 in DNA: TGTGCCAGCAGTGCCCGAACAGGGGGCCTGTCCTACGAGCAGTACTTC. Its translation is CASSARTGGLSYEQYF. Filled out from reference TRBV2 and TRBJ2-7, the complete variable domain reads EPEVTQTPSHQVTQMGQEVILRCVPISNHLYFYWYRQILGQKVEFLVSFYNNEISEKSEIFDDQFSVERPDGSNFTLKIRSTKLEDSAMYFCASSARTGGLSYEQYFGPGTRLTVT.

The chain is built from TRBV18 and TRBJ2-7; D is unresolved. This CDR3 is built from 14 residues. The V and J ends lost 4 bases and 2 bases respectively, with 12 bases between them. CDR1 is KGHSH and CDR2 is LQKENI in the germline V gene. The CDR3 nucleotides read TGTGCCAGCTCACAACGAAGAGGCGCCTACGAGCAGTACTTC. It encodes CASSQRRGAYEQYF.

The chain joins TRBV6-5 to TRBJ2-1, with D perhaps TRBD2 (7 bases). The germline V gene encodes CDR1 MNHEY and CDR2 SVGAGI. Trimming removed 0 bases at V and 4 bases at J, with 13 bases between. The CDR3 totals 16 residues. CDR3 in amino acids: CASSYSKGGVYNEQFF. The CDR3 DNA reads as TGTGCCAGCAGTTACTCAAAGGGGGGGGTATACAATGAGCAGTTCTTC.

As DNA, the CDR3 is TGTGCCATCAGTGACTCAGGGGGGTCCGGGGAGCTGTTTTTT. As protein: CAISDSGGSGELFF. The chain uses TRBV10-3 and TRBJ2-2; a possible D gene is TRBD1 (7 bases). The ends were cut back, 3 bases at V and 6 bases at J, with 11 bases in the middle. Germline V gives CDR1 ENHRY, CDR2 SYGVKD. This CDR3 is built from 14 residues.

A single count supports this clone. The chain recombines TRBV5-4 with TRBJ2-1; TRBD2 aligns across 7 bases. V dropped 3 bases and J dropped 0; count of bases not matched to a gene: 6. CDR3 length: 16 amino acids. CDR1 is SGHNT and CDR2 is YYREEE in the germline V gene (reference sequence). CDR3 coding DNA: TGTGCCAGCAGCTCCCAAGCGGGGAGCTCCTACAATGAGCAGTTCTTC. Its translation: CASSSQAGSSYNEQFF.

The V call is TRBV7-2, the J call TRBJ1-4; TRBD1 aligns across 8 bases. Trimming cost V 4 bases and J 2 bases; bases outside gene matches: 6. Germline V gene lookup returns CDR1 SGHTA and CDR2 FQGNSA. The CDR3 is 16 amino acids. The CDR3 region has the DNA TGTGCCAGCAGCTCGAGAGACAGGGGTACTAATGAAAAACTGTTTTTT. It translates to CASSSRDRGTNEKLFF. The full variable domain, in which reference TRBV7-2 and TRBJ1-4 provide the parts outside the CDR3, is GAGVSQSPSNKVTEKGKDVELRCDPISGHTALYWYRQSLGQGLEFLIYFQGNSAPDKSGLPSDRFSAERTGGSVSTLTIQRTQQEDSAVYLCASSSRDRGTNEKLFFGSGTQLSVL.

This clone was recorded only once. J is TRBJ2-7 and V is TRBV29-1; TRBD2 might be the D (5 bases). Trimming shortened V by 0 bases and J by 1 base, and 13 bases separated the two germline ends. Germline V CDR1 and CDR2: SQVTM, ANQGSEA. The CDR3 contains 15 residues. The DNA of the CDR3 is TGCAGCGTTGAAGAAACGAGCGGCAGATCCTACGAGCAGTACTTC. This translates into CSVEETSGRSYEQYF.

In DNA form, the CDR3 reads TGTGCCAGCAGTTTGGGAGGGGCAGGGCTAAGGGGCAGAGAAGCTTTCTTT. Amino acids: CASSLGGAGLRGREAFF. This chain joins TRBV28 and TRBJ1-1; TRBD1 might be the D (5 bases). Germline values: CDR1 MDHEN, CDR2 SYDVKM. The CDR3 is 17 residues long. The V end lost 3 bases, the J end lost 8 bases, and 25 bases lay between the germline ends.

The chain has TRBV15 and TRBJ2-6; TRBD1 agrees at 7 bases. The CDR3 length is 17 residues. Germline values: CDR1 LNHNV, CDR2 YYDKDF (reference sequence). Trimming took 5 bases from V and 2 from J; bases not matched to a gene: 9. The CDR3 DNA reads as TGTGCCACCAGCGGCCGGGACAGCGCAGCTGGGGCCAACGTCCTGACTTTC. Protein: CATSGRDSAAGANVLTF.

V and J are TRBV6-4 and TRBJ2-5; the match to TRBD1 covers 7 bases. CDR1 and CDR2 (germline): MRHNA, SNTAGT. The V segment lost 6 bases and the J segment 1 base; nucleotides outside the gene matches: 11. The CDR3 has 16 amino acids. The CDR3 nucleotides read TGTGCCAGCAGAGCACTGAGACAGGGCCCCCAAGAGACCCAGTACTTC. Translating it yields CASRALRQGPQETQYF.

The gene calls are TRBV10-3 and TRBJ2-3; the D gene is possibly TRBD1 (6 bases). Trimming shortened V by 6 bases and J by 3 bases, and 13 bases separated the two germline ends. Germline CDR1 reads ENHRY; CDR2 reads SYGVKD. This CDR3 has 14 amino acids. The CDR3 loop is CAISERGNTDTQYF. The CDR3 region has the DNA TGTGCCATCAGCGAGAGGGGGAATACAGATACGCAGTATTTT.

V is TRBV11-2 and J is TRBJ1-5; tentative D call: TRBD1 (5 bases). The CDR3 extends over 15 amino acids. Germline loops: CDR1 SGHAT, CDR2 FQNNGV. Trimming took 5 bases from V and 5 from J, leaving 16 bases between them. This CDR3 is CASSAEGFHHQPQHF. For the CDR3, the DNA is TGTGCCAGCAGCGCGGAGGGGTTTCATCATCAGCCCCAGCATTTT.

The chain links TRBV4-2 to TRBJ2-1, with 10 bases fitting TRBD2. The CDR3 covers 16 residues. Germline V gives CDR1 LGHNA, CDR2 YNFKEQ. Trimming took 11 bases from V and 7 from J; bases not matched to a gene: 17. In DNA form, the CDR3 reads TGTGCCCGCACCCAAGAGGCAAGCGGGGGGGGGAATGAGCAGTTCTTC. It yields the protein CARTQEASGGGNEQFF.

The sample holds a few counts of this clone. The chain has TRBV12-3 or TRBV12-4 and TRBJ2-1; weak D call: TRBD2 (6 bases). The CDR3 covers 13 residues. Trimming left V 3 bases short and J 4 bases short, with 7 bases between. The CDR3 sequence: CASSFRGYNEQFF. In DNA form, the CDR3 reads TGTGCCAGCAGTTTTCGGGGGTACAATGAGCAGTTCTTC.

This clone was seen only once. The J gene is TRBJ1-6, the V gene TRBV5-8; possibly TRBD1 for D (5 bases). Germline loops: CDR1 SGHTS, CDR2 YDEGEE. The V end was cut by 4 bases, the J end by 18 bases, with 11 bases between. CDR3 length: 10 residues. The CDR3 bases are TGTGCCAGCAGCCTGGGGCGGGGCCACTTT. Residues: CASSLGRGHF.

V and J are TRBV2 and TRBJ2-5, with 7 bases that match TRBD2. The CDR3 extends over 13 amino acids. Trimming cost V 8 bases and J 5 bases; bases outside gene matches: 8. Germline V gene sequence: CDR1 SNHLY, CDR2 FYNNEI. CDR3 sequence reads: CASWGGLGETQYF. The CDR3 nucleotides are TGTGCCAGCTGGGGGGGACTGGGGGAGACCCAGTACTTC.

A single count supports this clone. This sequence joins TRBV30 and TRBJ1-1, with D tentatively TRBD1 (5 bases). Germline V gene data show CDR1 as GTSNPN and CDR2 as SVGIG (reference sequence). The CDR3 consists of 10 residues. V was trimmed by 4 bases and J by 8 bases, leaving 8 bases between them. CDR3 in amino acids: CAWIQGEAFF. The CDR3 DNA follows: TGTGCCTGGATCCAGGGCGAAGCTTTCTTT.

The CDR3 DNA reads TGTGCCAGCAGTTACTCCGGGACAAGCAATGAGCAGTTCTTC. Translation gives CASSYSGTSNEQFF. The chain carries TRBV6-5 and TRBJ2-1; a weak D match, TRBD1 (6 bases). This CDR3 is built from 14 residues. Germline CDR1 MNHEY, CDR2 SVGAGI. The ends were cut back, 0 bases at V and 6 bases at J, with 9 bases in the middle.

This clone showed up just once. The CDR3 DNA reads TGTGCCAGCAGTTACTTATCGGGTAGCGGGGGATTCGCAGATACGCAGTATTTT. This codes for CASSYLSGSGGFADTQYF. The rearrangement joins TRBV6-2 or TRBV6-3 to TRBJ2-3; 9 bases are a match to TRBD2. Per the germline V gene, CDR1 is MNHEY and CDR2 is SVGEGT. After removal of 1 base from V and 4 bases from J, the junction contained 12 bases not matched to a gene. This CDR3 region has 18 residues.

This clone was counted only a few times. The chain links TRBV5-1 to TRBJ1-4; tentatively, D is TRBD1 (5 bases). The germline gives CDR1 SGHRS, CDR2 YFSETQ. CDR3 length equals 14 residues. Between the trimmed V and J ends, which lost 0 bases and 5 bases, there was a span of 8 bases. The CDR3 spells CASSLGQLNEKLFF. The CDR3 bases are TGCGCCAGCAGCTTGGGACAGTTGAATGAAAAACTGTTTTTT.

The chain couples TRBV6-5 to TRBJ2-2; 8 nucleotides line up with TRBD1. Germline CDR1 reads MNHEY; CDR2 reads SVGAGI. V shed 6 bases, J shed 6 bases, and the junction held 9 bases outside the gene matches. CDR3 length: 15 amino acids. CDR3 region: CASRGTGRDPGELFF. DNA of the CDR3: TGTGCCAGCAGGGGGACAGGAAGGGATCCCGGGGAGCTGTTTTTT.

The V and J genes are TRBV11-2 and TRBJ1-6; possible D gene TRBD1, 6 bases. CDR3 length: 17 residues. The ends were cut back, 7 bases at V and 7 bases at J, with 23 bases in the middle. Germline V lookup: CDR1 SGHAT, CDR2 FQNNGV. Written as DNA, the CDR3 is TGTGCCAGCAACGAGGGGAGGGTATCAGGGGTAAATTCACCCCTCCACTTT. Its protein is CASNEGRVSGVNSPLHF.

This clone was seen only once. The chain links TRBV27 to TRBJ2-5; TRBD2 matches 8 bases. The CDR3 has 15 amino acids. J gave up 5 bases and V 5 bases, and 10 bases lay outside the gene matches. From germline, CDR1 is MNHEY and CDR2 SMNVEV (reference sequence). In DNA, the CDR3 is TGTGCCAGCAGTCAGCAGTTCGGGGGGGCTGAGACCCAGTACTTC. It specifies CASSQQFGGAETQYF.

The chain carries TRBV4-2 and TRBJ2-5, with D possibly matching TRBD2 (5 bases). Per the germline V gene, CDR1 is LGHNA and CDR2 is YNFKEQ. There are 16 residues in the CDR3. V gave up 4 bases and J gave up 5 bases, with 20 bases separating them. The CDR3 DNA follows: TGTGCCAGCAGCCCGGTCGGTGATAGCGCCTCGGAGACCCAGTACTTC. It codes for CASSPVGDSASETQYF.

CDR3 sequence: CASSVQTNTGELFF. The CDR3 DNA reads TGTGCCAGCAGCGTCCAAACGAACACCGGGGAGCTGTTTTTT. The V and J genes are TRBV7-2 and TRBJ2-2; D is ambiguous. Germline V lookup: CDR1 SGHTA, CDR2 FQGNSA. This CDR3 contains 14 residues. V was shortened by 5 bases and J by 0 bases, with 7 bases between the two germline ends.

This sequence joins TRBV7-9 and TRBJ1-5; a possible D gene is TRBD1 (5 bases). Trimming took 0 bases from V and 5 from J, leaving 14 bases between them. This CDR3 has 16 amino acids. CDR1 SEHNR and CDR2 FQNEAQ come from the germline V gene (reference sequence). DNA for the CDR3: TGTGCCAGCAGCTTAGCGGCCGGGGGAGAGGATCAGCCCCAGCATTTT. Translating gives CASSLAAGGEDQPQHF.